This record concerns one TCR beta chain sequence. Its specificity is unknown. This sample is part of a study of radiation and T cells in renal cell carcinoma. Study overall: Nephrectomy followed 15 Gy stereotactic body radiation by 4 weeks. Study-wide findings and caveats: From baseline, blood top tumor clonotypes peaked at 2 weeks post-radiation.

This table comes from immunoSEQ multiplex PCR, and its TCRdb copy is limited to in-frame clones, with some not included. In the table there are more than 75,000 clones, 82% of which are singletons. Described time point: baseline pretreatment blood. The treatment was: 15 Gy SBRT to primary tumor, nephrectomy 4 weeks later. Radiation-treated patients gave blood at baseline, week 2 and week 4. The sample was blood, taken from a patient whose treatment included radiotherapy and nephrectomy. This receptor was obtained from a man aged 60 to 69 with renal cell carcinoma.

CDR3 in amino acids: CASSLGTGGYEQYF. CDR3 in DNA: TGTGCCAGCAGCTTAGGGACAGGGGGCTACGAGCAGTACTTC. The J gene is TRBJ2-7, the V gene TRBV5-5; 11 bases map to TRBD1. The V gene end was trimmed by 2 bases and the J gene end by 3 bases; junction bases not matched to a gene: 1. Germline CDR1 SGHKS, CDR2 YYEKEE (reference sequence). The CDR3 has 14 amino acids.